The 3 T cell receptor beta chains listed next were all sequenced from one sample in a study of identical twins. A single record per CDR3 protein comes from TCRdb applying MiXCR to the 5' RACE reads. The sample includes a few hundred thousand distinct CDR3 sequences, roughly 9.5% of them seen just once. These same data were also listed under a study on yellow fever vaccine responses in identical twins.

The source material was PBMCs. These TCRs come from a woman aged 18 to 35 in good health.

The chain is built from TRBV2 and TRBJ2-4, with a tentative D call TRBD1 (6 bases). The CDR3 totals 15 residues. V was cut by 2 bases and J by 3 bases, with 11 bases left in between. Per the germline V gene, CDR1 is SNHLY and CDR2 is FYNNEI. The CDR3 sequence is CASSEQGMGKNIQYF. In nucleotides, the CDR3 is TGTGCCAGCAGTGAACAGGGGATGGGCAAAAACATTCAGTACTTC.

This clonotype has more than one count but fewer than ten. This rearrangement joins TRBV5-1 to TRBJ2-3; a possible D gene is TRBD2 (5 bases). Trimming took off 4 bases at V and 0 bases at J, with 15 bases between the two ends. The CDR3 is 16 residues long. Germline assignment: CDR1 SGHRS and CDR2 YFSETQ. The CDR3, as DNA: TGCGCCAGCAGCACCTCACTAGTAACCAGCACAGATACGCAGTATTTT. Translation gives CASSTSLVTSTDTQYF.

The chain is built from TRBV6-1 and TRBJ1-5; D uncertain. Per germline, CDR1 MNHNS and CDR2 SASEGT. The V end was cut by 5 bases, the J end by 1 base, with 15 bases between. This CDR3 region has 16 residues. The CDR3 DNA sequence: TGTGCCAGCAGTCAGGAAAGGAAGGGAAGCAATCAGCCCCAGCATTTT. Translating it yields CASSQERKGSNQPQHF.